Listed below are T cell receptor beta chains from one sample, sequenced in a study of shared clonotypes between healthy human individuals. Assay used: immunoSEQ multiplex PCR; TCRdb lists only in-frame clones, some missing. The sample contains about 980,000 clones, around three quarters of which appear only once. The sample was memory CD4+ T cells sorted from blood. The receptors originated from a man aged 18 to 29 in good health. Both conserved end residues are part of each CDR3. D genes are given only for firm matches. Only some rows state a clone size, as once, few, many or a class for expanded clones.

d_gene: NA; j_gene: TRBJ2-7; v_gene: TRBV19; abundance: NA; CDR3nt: TGTGCCAGTAGTATGGATCTTCCCTACGAGCAGTACTTC; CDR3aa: CASSMDLPYEQYF
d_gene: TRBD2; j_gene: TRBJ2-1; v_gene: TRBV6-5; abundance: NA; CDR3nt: TGTGCCAGCAGTTACCCGGGGACTAGTGAGCAGTTCTTC; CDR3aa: CASSYPGTSEQFF
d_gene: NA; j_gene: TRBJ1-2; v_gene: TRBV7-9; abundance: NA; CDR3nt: TGTGCCAGCAGCTTAGCACACGAATATGGCTACACCTTC; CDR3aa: CASSLAHEYGYTF
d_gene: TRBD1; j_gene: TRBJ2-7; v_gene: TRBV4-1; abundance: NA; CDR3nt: TGCGCCAGCAGCCAAGATCCAACAGGGGGTCCCTACGAGCAGTACTTC; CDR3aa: CASSQDPTGGPYEQYF
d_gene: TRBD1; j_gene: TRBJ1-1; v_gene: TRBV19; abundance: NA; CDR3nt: TGTGCCAGTAGTGTTCGGACAGGACAGAACACTGAAGCTTTCTTT; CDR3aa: CASSVRTGQNTEAFF
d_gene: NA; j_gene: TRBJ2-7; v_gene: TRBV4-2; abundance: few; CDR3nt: TGTGCCAGCAGCCAAGATATGGCCTACGAGCAGTACTTC; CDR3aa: CASSQDMAYEQYF
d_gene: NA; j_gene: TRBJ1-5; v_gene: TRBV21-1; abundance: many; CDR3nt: TGTGCCAGCAGCCATATCTCCGGGACGGAACCCAATCAGCCCCAGCATTTT; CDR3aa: CASSHISGTEPNQPQHF
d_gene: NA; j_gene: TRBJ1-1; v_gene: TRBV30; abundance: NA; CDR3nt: TGTGCCTGGAAAGGTGGTGCCACTGAAGCTTTCTTT; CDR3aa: CAWKGGATEAFF
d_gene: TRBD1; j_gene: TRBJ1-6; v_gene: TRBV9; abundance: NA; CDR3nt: TGTGCCAGCAGCGAGAGGGGGGGCACAGGGGTAATTTCACCCCTCCACTTT; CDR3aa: CASSERGGTGVISPLHF
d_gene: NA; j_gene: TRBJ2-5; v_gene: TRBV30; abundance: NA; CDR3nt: TGTGCCTGGAGTCGGACTCGGGGGTACCAAGAGACCCAGTACTTC; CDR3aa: CAWSRTRGYQETQYF
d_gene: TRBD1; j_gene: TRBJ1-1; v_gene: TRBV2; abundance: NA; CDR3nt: TGTGCCAGCAGTAGCCGGACAGGAACTGAAGCTTTCTTT; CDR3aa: CASSSRTGTEAFF
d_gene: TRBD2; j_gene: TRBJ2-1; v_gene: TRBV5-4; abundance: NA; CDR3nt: TGTGCCAGCAGCTTGCGGGAGGAAATCAATGAGCAGTTCTTC; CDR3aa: CASSLREEINEQFF
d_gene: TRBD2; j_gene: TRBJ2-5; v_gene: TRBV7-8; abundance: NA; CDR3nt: TGTGCCAGCAGCTCTCTTCTAGCGGGAGGGCCGGAGACCCAGTACTTC; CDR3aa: CASSSLLAGGPETQYF
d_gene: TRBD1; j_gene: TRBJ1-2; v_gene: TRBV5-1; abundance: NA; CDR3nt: TGCGCCAGCAGCCGGGACAGAGTCAACTATGGCTACACCTTC; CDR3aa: CASSRDRVNYGYTF
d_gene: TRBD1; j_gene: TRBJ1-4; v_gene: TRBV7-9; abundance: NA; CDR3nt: TGTGCCAGCAGCTTTGGTGACAGGGGGCTTGAAAAACTGTTTTTT; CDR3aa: CASSFGDRGLEKLFF